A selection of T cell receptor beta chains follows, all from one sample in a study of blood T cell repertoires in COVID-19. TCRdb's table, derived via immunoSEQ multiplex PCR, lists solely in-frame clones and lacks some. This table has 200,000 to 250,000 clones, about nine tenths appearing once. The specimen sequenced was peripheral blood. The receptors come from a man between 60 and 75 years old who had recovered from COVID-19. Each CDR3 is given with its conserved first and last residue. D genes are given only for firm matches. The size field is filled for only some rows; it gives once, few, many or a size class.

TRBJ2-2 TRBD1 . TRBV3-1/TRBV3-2 CASSHHGQGRGELFF TGTGCCAGCAGCCACCATGGACAGGGCCGCGGGGAGCTGTTTTTT
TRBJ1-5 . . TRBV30 CAWISRGSQPQHF TGTGCCTGGATTAGTCGAGGCTCTCAGCCCCAGCATTTT
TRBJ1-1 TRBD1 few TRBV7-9 CASSLPQGESTEAFF TGTGCCAGCAGCTTACCACAGGGGGAGTCCACTGAAGCTTTCTTT
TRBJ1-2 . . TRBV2 CASRQTNYGYTF TGTGCCTCCCGACAGACTAACTATGGCTACACCTTC
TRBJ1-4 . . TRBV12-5 CASGGGDSANEKLFF TGTGCTAGTGGAGGTGGGGACTCAGCTAATGAAAAACTGTTTTTT
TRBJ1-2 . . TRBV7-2 CASSPYRALDYGYTF TGTGCCAGCAGCCCATACAGGGCCTTAGACTATGGCTACACCTTC
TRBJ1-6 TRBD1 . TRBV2 CASRFRGSSPLHF TGTGCCAGCAGGTTCAGGGGGAGTTCACCCCTCCACTTT
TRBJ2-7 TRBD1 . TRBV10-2 CASSEDRASEQYF TGCGCCAGCAGTGAGGACAGGGCGAGCGAGCAGTACTTC
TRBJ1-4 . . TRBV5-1 CASSLEGTRPNEKLFF TGCGCCAGCAGCTTGGAAGGGACAAGACCGAATGAAAAACTGTTTTTT
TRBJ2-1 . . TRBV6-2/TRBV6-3 CASSYSDRSSYNEQFF TGTGCCAGCAGTTACTCAGACAGGAGCTCCTACAATGAGCAGTTCTTC
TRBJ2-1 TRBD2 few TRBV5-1 CASSVVLAGARDEQFF TGCGCCAGCAGCGTGGTGCTAGCGGGGGCCCGGGATGAGCAGTTCTTC
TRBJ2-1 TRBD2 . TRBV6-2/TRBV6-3 CASSPLGTTDNEQFF TGTGCCAGCAGTCCGCTCGGGACTACCGACAATGAGCAGTTCTTC
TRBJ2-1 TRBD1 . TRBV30 CAWRGDRVIYNEQFF TGTGCCTGGAGGGGGGACAGGGTTATCTACAATGAGCAGTTCTTC
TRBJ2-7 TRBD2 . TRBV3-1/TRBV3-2 CASSQGPVRTSGSAYEQYF TGTGCCAGCAGCCAAGGCCCGGTCAGGACTAGCGGGAGCGCCTACGAGCAGTACTTC
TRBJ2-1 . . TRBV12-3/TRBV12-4 CASSLTRYNEQFF TGTGCCAGCAGTTTAACTAGATACAATGAGCAGTTCTTC
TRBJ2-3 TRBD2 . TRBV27 CASSFFRGGPTDTQYF TGTGCCAGCAGTTTCTTCCGGGGGGGCCCGACAGATACGCAGTATTTT
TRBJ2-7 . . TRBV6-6 CASSLTDEQYF TGTGCCAGCAGTTTGACAGACGAGCAGTACTTC
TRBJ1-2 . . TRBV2 CASSSSGLPGNGYTF TGTGCCAGCAGCTCCTCGGGCCTCCCAGGGAATGGCTACACCTTC
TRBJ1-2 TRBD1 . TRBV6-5 CASGDSSYYGYTF TGTGCCAGCGGGGACAGCTCCTACTATGGCTACACCTTC
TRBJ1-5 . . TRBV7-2 CASSLRQGDQPQHF TGTGCCAGCAGCCTCCGGCAGGGTGATCAGCCCCAGCATTTT
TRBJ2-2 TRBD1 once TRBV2 CASRSGTANTGELFF TGTGCCAGCAGATCCGGGACAGCGAACACCGGGGAGCTGTTTTTT
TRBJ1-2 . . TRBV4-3 CASSQDFGGLGGYTF TGCGCCAGCAGCCAAGATTTCGGGGGGCTGGGTGGCTACACCTTC
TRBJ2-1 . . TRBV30 CAWSNLEGGDSYNEQFF TGTGCCTGGAGTAATCTAGAGGGTGGAGACTCCTACAATGAGCAGTTCTTC
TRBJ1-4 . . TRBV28 CASTLRLATNEKLFF TGTGCCAGCACCCTTCGACTTGCAACTAATGAAAAACTGTTTTTT
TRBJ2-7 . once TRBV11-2 CASSLDPGNEQYF TGTGCCAGCAGCTTAGATCCGGGGAACGAGCAGTACTTC
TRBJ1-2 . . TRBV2 CASSERPGRYIFGYTF TGTGCCAGCAGTGAACGGCCAGGGCGTTATATATTTGGCTACACCTTC
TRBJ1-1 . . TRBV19 CASSRGMNTEAFF TGTGCCAGTTCAAGAGGCATGAACACTGAAGCTTTCTTT
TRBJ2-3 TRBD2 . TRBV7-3 CASSLISGVDTQYF TGTGCCAGCAGCTTAATTAGCGGGGTAGATACGCAGTATTTT
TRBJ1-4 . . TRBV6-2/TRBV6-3 CASSYSGRGEEKLFF TGTGCCAGCAGTTACTCGGGCAGGGGTGAAGAAAAACTGTTTTTT
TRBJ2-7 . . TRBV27 CASSPYTGKEQYF TGTGCCAGTTCGCCCTATACAGGGAAGGAGCAGTACTTC
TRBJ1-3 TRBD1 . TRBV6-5 CASRKTGTSGNTIYF TGTGCCAGCAGAAAGACAGGGACCTCTGGAAACACCATATATTTT
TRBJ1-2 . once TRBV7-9 CASSLNLQGDVGYTF TGTGCCAGCAGCCTAAATTTACAGGGAGATGTTGGCTACACCTTC
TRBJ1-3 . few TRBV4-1 CASSPGYSAGNTIYF TGCGCCAGCAGCCCCGGCTACAGTGCTGGAAACACCATATATTTT
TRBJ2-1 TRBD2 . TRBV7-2 CASRPPSGGAAEQFF TGTGCCAGCAGGCCCCCTAGCGGGGGGGCCGCTGAGCAGTTCTTC
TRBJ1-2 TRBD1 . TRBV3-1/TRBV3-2 CASSALQGHYGYTF TGTGCCAGCAGCGCCCTACAGGGGCACTATGGCTACACCTTC
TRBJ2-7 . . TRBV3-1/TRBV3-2 CASSHARGNSYEQYF TGTGCCAGCAGCCATGCCAGGGGAAACTCCTACGAGCAGTACTTC